The clone carrying this TCR beta chain was observed a few times. As yet, its antigen is unknown. MiXCR, applied by TCRdb to the reads, yields one record per CDR3 protein. The sample carries 370,000 or so distinct CDR3 sequences, about 32% recorded once. These data originate in a study of T cell repertoires in cytomegalovirus infection. The CDR3 totals 14 residues. Germline V CDR1 and CDR2: GTSNPN, SVGIG (reference sequence). After removal of 3 bases from V and 6 bases from J, the junction contained 9 bases not matched to a gene. This rearrangement joins TRBV30 to TRBJ2-5; 8 nucleotides match TRBD1. The clonotype was recovered from a human donor in good health (CMV status not recorded). Some clones in this sample may be carry-over from other donors' samples. Material: cultured PBMCs, obtained from culture after CMV antigen stimulation. CDR3 coding DNA: TGTGCCTGGAGGACCAAGGGGACAGGAAAGACCCAGTACTTC. It translates to CAWRTKGTGKTQYF.